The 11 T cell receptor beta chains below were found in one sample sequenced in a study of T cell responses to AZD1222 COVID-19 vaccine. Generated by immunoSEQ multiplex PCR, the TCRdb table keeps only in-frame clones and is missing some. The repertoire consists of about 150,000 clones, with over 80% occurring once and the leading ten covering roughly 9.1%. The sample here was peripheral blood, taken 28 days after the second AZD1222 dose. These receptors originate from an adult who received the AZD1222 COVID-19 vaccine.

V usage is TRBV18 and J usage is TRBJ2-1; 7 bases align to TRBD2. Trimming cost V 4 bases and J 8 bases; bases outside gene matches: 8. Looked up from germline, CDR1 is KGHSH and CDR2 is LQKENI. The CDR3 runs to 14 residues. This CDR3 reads CASSQAGAGDEQFF. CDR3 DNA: TGTGCCAGCTCACAGGCGGGAGCTGGGGATGAGCAGTTCTTC.

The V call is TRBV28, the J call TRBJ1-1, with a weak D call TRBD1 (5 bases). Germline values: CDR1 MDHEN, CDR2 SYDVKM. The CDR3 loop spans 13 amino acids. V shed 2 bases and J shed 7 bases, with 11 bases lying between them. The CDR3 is CASSLGGESEAFF. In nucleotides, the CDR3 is TGTGCCAGCAGTTTAGGGGGGGAGAGTGAAGCTTTCTTT.

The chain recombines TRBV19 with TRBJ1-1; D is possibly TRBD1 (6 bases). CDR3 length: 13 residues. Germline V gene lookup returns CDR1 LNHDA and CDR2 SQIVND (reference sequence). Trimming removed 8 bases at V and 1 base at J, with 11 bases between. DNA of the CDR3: TGTGCCAGTCATCCGACAGGGAACACTGAAGCTTTCTTT. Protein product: CASHPTGNTEAFF.

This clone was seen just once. The CDR3 protein is CASSQGQGPQHF. CDR3 DNA: TGTGCCAGCAGCCAGGGACAGGGGCCCCAGCATTTT. The J gene is TRBJ1-5, the V gene TRBV28, with TRBD1 matching over 9 bases. The CDR3 is 12 residues long. Germline V CDR1 and CDR2: MDHEN, SYDVKM. J was trimmed by 9 bases and V by 6 bases; bases with no gene match: 3. The whole variable domain, remainder taken from reference TRBV28 and TRBJ1-5, is DVKVTQSSRYLVKRTGEKVFLECVQDMDHENMFWYRQDPGLGLRLIYFSYDVKMKEKGDIPEGYSVSREKKERFSLILESASTNQTSMYLCASSQGQGPQHFGDGTRLSIL.

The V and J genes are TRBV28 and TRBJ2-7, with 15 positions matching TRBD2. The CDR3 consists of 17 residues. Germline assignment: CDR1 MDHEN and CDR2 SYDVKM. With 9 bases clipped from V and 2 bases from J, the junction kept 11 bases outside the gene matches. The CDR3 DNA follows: TGTGCCAGGACAGGACTAGCGGGAGGGGGAGTTCCCTACGAGCAGTACTTC. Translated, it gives CARTGLAGGGVPYEQYF.

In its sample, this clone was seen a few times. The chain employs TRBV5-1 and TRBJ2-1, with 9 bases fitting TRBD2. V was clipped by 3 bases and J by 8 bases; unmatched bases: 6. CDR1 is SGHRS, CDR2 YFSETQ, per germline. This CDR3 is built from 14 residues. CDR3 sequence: CASSWREGGDEQFF. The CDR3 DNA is TGCGCCAGCAGCTGGCGGGAGGGTGGCGATGAGCAGTTCTTC.

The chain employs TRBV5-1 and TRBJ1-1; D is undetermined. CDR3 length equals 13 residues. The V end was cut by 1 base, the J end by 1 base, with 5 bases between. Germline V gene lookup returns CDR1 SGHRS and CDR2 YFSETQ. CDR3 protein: CASSLRENTEAFF. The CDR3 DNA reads TGCGCCAGCAGCTTGAGGGAGAACACTGAAGCTTTCTTT.

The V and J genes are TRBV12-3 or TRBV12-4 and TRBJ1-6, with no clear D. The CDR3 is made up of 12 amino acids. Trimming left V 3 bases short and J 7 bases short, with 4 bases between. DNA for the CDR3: TGTGCCAGCAGTTTCGGCAATTCACCCCTCCACTTT. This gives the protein CASSFGNSPLHF.

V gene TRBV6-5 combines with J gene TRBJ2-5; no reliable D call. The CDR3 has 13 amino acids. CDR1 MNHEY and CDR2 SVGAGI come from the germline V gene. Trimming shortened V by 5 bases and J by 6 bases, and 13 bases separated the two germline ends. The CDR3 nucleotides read TGTGCCAGCAGTAGGGTGGGAAGCCAGACCCAGTACTTC. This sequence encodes CASSRVGSQTQYF.

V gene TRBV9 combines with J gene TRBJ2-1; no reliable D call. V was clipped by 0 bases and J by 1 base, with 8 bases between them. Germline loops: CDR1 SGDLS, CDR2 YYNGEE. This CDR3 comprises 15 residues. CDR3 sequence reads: CASSVVEGSYNEQFF. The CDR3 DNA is TGTGCCAGCAGCGTAGTTGAAGGTTCCTACAATGAGCAGTTCTTC.

CDR3 amino acids: CATSRDTGQGFEQYF. CDR3 nucleotide sequence: TGTGCCACCAGCAGAGATACAGGACAGGGATTCGAGCAGTACTTC. This chain joins TRBV15 and TRBJ2-7; TRBD1 agrees at 8 bases. The CDR3 spans 15 residues. CDR1 is LNHNV and CDR2 is YYDKDF in the germline V gene (reference sequence). V shed 0 bases, J shed 6 bases, and the junction held 7 bases outside the gene matches.